The next 22 T cell receptor beta chains were all read from a single sample in a study of T cell responses to AZD1222 COVID-19 vaccine. This table comes from immunoSEQ multiplex PCR, and its TCRdb copy is limited to in-frame clones, with some not included. The data hold about 110,000 clones, with approximately 89% observed a single time. This specimen consisted of peripheral blood, obtained 28 days after the second AZD1222 dose. These receptors came from an adult who received the AZD1222 COVID-19 vaccine.

The chain joins TRBV14 to TRBJ1-6, with 10 bases fitting TRBD1. Germline CDR1 SGHDN, CDR2 FVKESK. This CDR3 contains 17 residues. V shed 0 bases and J 4 bases; nucleotides not matched to a gene: 3. As DNA, the CDR3 is TGTGCCAGCAGCCAAGAGCGGACAGGGGGTTATAATTCACCCCTCCACTTT. Translating gives CASSQERTGGYNSPLHF.

The V call is TRBV5-6, the J call TRBJ1-5; no firm D call. Trimming cost V 1 base and J 4 bases, with 12 bases left between them. This CDR3 comprises 15 residues. Germline CDR1 is SGHDT and CDR2 is YYEEEE. CDR3 region: CASSLRRVRNQPQHF. The CDR3 region has the DNA TGTGCCAGCAGCTTGCGAAGGGTCAGAAATCAGCCCCAGCATTTT.

This clone was counted once. The chain carries TRBV5-1 and TRBJ1-2; D remains ambiguous. The CDR3 consists of 13 residues. V gave up 5 bases and J gave up 8 bases, with 16 bases separating them. CDR1 and CDR2 (germline): SGHRS, YFSETQ. In DNA form, the CDR3 reads TGCGCCAGCAGGTCAACGGGTTTTCGCGGCTACACCTTC. Translating gives CASRSTGFRGYTF.

The chain combines TRBV11-1 with TRBJ2-7, with 8 bases identical to TRBD1. The CDR3 contains 13 residues. The germline CDR1 and CDR2 sequences are SGHAT and FQDESV (reference sequence). Germline trimming cut 5 bases from V and 6 bases from J; bases unmatched to any gene: 6. CDR3 coding DNA: TGTGCCAGCAGCATCAGACAGGGGTTCGAGCAGTACTTC. This codes for CASSIRQGFEQYF.

The gene calls are TRBV29-1 and TRBJ1-1; possibly TRBD1 for D (6 bases). The V gene lost 5 bases and the J gene lost 4 bases, with 14 bases spanning the gap. Germline V gene lookup returns CDR1 SQVTM and CDR2 ANQGSEA. The CDR3 runs to 13 residues. The CDR3 coding sequence is TGCAGCGTTTCAGAAGGGGGAAGCACTGAAGCTTTCTTT. This encodes CSVSEGGSTEAFF.

The genes are TRBV6-5 and TRBJ1-1; no firm D call. CDR1 and CDR2 (germline): MNHEY, SVGAGI. The CDR3 runs to 14 residues. V lost 6 bases and J lost 1, with 12 bases in between. CDR3 sequence reads: CASSPKSGNTEAFF. CDR3 in DNA: TGTGCCAGCAGCCCGAAGTCTGGGAACACTGAAGCTTTCTTT.

This rearrangement joins TRBV7-2 to TRBJ2-1, with D perhaps given as TRBD1 or TRBD2 (5 bases each). CDR3 length: 14 residues. The V end lost 3 bases, the J end lost 8 bases, and 14 bases lay between the germline ends. Germline loops: CDR1 SGHTA, CDR2 FQGNSA. The CDR3 DNA follows: TGTGCCAGCAGCTTGGTCTCTAGGGGACATGAGCAGTTCTTC. As protein: CASSLVSRGHEQFF.

This clone has just a few counts. V usage is TRBV3-1 (or the pseudogene TRBV3-2) and J usage is TRBJ1-6; possible D gene TRBD1, 5 bases. V shed 3 bases and J shed 6 bases, with 9 bases lying between them. This CDR3 spans 14 amino acids. Per the germline V gene, CDR1 is LGHDT and CDR2 is YNNKEL (reference sequence). The CDR3 DNA reads TGTGCCAGCAGCCAGGGACTCTTTAATTCACCCCTCCACTTT. It codes for CASSQGLFNSPLHF.

CDR3 in amino acids: CASNPTGGFYEQYF. The DNA for the CDR3 is TGTGCCAGCAATCCAACAGGGGGCTTTTACGAGCAGTACTTC. The chain couples TRBV9 to TRBJ2-7, with 9 bases matching TRBD1. After removal of 6 bases from V and 4 bases from J, the junction contained 8 bases not matched to a gene. The germline CDR1 and CDR2 sequences are SGDLS and YYNGEE. The CDR3 is made up of 14 amino acids.

V gene TRBV15 combines with J gene TRBJ2-5, with 7 bases fitting TRBD1. This CDR3 comprises 15 residues. J gave up 5 bases and V 1 base, and 7 bases lay outside the gene matches. The germline CDR1 and CDR2 sequences are LNHNV and YYDKDF (reference sequence). In DNA, the CDR3 is TGTGCCACCAGCAGAGGACAGGGTGGTGGGGAGACCCAGTACTTC. Translating gives CATSRGQGGGETQYF.

The chain couples TRBV7-9 to TRBJ2-5; 8 bases match TRBD2. Unmatched junction bases numbered 18, after V lost 4 bases and J lost 5 bases. The CDR3 spans 18 residues. The germline CDR1 and CDR2 sequences are SEHNR and FQNEAQ (reference sequence). CDR3 sequence (DNA): TGTGCCAGCAGCTCCACCTGGGCTAGCGGGCTGTTAAGGGAGACCCAGTACTTC. This encodes CASSSTWASGLLRETQYF.

V gene TRBV27 combines with J gene TRBJ2-2; 8 bases fit TRBD1. Losses at the gene ends were 6 bases for V and 3 bases for J; bases not matched to a gene: 6. Per germline, CDR1 MNHEY and CDR2 SMNVEV (reference sequence). CDR3 length: 15 amino acids. For the CDR3, the DNA is TGTGCCAGCAGGCAACAGGGGGGACACACCGGGGAGCTGTTTTTT. Its translation: CASRQQGGHTGELFF.

V gene TRBV25-1 combines with J gene TRBJ2-7, with 7 positions matching TRBD1. Germline CDR1 reads MGHDK; CDR2 reads SYGVNS. V shed 4 bases and J 7 bases; nucleotides not matched to a gene: 7. This CDR3 has 13 amino acids. DNA for the CDR3: TGTGCCAGCAGTGTCGGGACAGTTGGGGAGCAGTACTTC. Translation: CASSVGTVGEQYF.

The chain uses TRBV7-9 and TRBJ1-2; D ambiguous. Trimming removed 5 bases from V and 8 bases from J, with 18 bases in between. CDR3 length: 14 amino acids. Per germline, CDR1 SEHNR and CDR2 FQNEAQ (reference sequence). CDR3 in DNA: TGTGCCAGCAGCGCCACAAGGGTAAAGGAGGGCTACACCTTC. This translates into CASSATRVKEGYTF.

This clone was observed a single time. The CDR3 bases are TGCGCCAGCAGCCAAACCCGGGACAGGCTGACTGGAAACACCATATATTTT. Translated, it gives CASSQTRDRLTGNTIYF. The chain joins TRBV4-1 to TRBJ1-3, with 8 bases matching TRBD1. Germline V gives CDR1 MGHRA, CDR2 YSYEKL. V dropped 2 bases and J dropped 2; count of bases not matched to a gene: 8. This CDR3 has 17 amino acids.

J is TRBJ1-4 and V is TRBV5-4; maybe TRBD1 (5 bases). Germline-derived CDR1 and CDR2 are SGHNT and YYREEE (reference sequence). V lost 4 bases, J lost 5 bases, and 15 bases lay in between. The CDR3 consists of 15 residues. CDR3 DNA sequence: TGTGCCAGCAGCACCCGTGGGGGGGAAAATGAAAAACTGTTTTTT. It translates to CASSTRGGENEKLFF.

The chain recombines TRBV15 with TRBJ1-1; 10 bases align to TRBD1. Trimming at V came to 6 bases and at J to 5 bases, leaving 6 bases not matched to a gene. CDR1 and CDR2 (germline): LNHNV, YYDKDF (reference sequence). The CDR3 length is 14 residues. The CDR3 nucleotides read TGTGCCACCAGGCGACAGGGGGCAAGTACTGAAGCTTTCTTT. Its translation: CATRRQGASTEAFF. The variable domain in full, completed from reference TRBV15 and TRBJ1-1, reads DAMVIQNPRYQVTQFGKPVTLSCSQTLNHNVMYWYQQKSSQAPKLLFHYYDKDFNNEADTPDNFQSRRPNTSFCFLDIRSPGLGDTAMYLCATRRQGASTEAFFGQGTRLTVV.

This chain joins TRBV3-1 (or the pseudogene TRBV3-2) and TRBJ1-3; 7 bases agree with TRBD1. J gave up 0 bases and V 9 bases, and 8 bases lay outside the gene matches. This CDR3 has 15 residues. Germline CDR1 and CDR2: LGHDT and YNNKEL (reference sequence). CDR3 sequence reads: CASSDRPNSGNTIYF. The DNA for the CDR3 is TGTGCCAGTTCGGACAGGCCGAACTCTGGAAACACCATATATTTT.

The chain recombines TRBV30 with TRBJ1-1; D remains ambiguous. The ends were cut back, 2 bases at V and 10 bases at J, with 8 bases in the middle. The CDR3 is 10 amino acids. Germline-derived CDR1 and CDR2 are GTSNPN and SVGIG (reference sequence). CDR3 amino acids: CAWSQEPAFF. As DNA, the CDR3 is TGTGCCTGGAGTCAAGAGCCAGCTTTCTTT.

This clone came up once. The chain recombines TRBV30 with TRBJ1-1; TRBD1 matches at 7 bases. The length of the CDR3 is 12 residues. Germline V gene sequence: CDR1 GTSNPN, CDR2 SVGIG (reference sequence). Losses at the gene ends were 5 bases for V and 6 bases for J; bases not matched to a gene: 6. The CDR3 is CAWSTGTPEAFF. CDR3 nucleotides: TGTGCCTGGTCGACAGGGACCCCTGAAGCTTTCTTT.

CDR3: CATSRDYGQTNYGYTF. The CDR3 nucleotides are TGTGCCACCAGCAGAGATTATGGACAGACTAACTATGGCTACACCTTC. This rearrangement joins TRBV15 to TRBJ1-2; perhaps TRBD1 as D (6 bases). In germline, CDR1 is LNHNV, CDR2 YYDKDF (reference sequence). This CDR3 contains 16 residues. Trimming pared 0 bases from V and 0 bases from J, leaving 11 bases between.

This clone has just one count. This rearrangement joins TRBV30 to TRBJ1-3, with D unclear. CDR1 is GTSNPN, CDR2 SVGIG, per germline (reference sequence). This CDR3 has 14 amino acids. The V gene lost 5 bases and the J gene lost 6 bases, with 17 bases spanning the gap. CDR3 residues: CAWGPGFEKNTIYF. The CDR3 nucleotides are TGTGCCTGGGGTCCCGGGTTTGAGAAAAACACCATATATTTT.